The count of the clone carrying this TCR beta chain is one. This entry is derived from a study of blood T cell repertoires in COVID-19. This CDR3 spans 13 amino acids. The germline V gene encodes CDR1 ENHRY and CDR2 SYGVKD. Between the trimmed V and J ends, which lost 2 bases and 5 bases, there was a span of 9 bases. In the authors' workflow: Reference gene primers were amplified, and this amplification served to estimate nucleated cell counts. Generated by immunoSEQ multiplex PCR, the TCRdb table keeps only in-frame clones and is missing some. The DNA was the basis for D and trimming; V, J and clone size are from that table. The repertoire holds more than 65,000 clones, with 65% to 85% as singletons.

This TCR was recovered from a man aged 60-69 years with active or convalescent COVID-19. The chain recombines TRBV10-3 with TRBJ1-1; tentative D call: TRBD1 (6 bases). The sample comprised peripheral blood. In DNA, the CDR3 is TGTGCCATCAGTGAGGCAACAGGGACTGAAGCTTTCTTT. Translated, it gives CAISEATGTEAFF.